This TCR beta chain was sequenced in a study of cytomegalovirus exposure and HLA in healthy donors. Notes on the study in general: Available immune exposure information covered CMV serostatus only. Later analysis demonstrated an association between a missense DCLRE1C variant and TCR beta V- and J-gene trimming. Overall, roughly 150 TCR beta chains were annotated as cytomegalovirus-associated.

While unrecorded immune exposures were likely, the donors were nominally healthy when sampled. The study ran its PCR with 60 Vbeta and 13 Jbeta primers. Sequencing was performed with immunoSEQ multiplex PCR; in TCRdb, only in-frame clones are kept and a portion is missing. The sample includes about 110,000 clones, roughly three quarters seen only once; the top ten take roughly 2%. In regard to this clone: Its antigen is as yet unknown.

What was sequenced was PBMCs. The clonotype originates from a man aged 18 to 29 in good health and CMV-seronegative.

DNA of the CDR3: TGTGCCAGCAGCGTAGGCCCCGGACCCCTCCACTTT. Amino acid sequence: CASSVGPGPLHF. The gene calls are TRBV9 and TRBJ1-6; D is undetermined. Trimming removed 0 bases from V and 12 bases from J, with 7 bases in between. The CDR3 sequence is 12 residues long. Germline lookup yields CDR1 SGDLS and CDR2 YYNGEE.